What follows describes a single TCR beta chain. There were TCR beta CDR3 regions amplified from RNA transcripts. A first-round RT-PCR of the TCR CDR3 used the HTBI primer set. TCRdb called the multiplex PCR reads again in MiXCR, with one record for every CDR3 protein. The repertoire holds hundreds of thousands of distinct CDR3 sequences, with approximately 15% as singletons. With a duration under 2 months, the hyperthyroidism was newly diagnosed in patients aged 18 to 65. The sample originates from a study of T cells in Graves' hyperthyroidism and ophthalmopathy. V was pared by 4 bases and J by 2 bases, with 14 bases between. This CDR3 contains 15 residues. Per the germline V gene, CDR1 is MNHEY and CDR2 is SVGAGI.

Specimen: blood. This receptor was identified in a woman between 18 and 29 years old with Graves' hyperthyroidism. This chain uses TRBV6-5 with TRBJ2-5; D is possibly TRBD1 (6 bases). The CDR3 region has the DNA TGTGCCAGCAGTTCTCCACACAGGGTTCAAGAGACCCAGTACTTC. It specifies CASSSPHRVQETQYF.